The T cell receptor beta chain under discussion was sequenced for a study of blood T cell repertoires in COVID-19. Study as a whole: COVID-19 samples from acute and convalescent phases originated in the United States, Italy and Spain.

As originally analysed: Scientists estimated how many nucleated cells there were by amplifying reference gene primers. Generated by immunoSEQ multiplex PCR, the TCRdb table keeps only in-frame clones and is missing some. From that table come the V and J calls and clone size; the DNA was used to work out D and trimming. The sample has around 70,000 clones, 88% seen once; the top ten hold around 1.9%. The TCR was taken from a woman of 80 years or more with active or convalescent COVID-19. The sample was peripheral blood.

CDR3 sequence: CASSLAAVFNEQFF. The CDR3, as DNA: TGTGCCAGCAGCTTAGCAGCCGTGTTCAATGAGCAGTTCTTC. The rearrangement uses TRBV7-9 and TRBJ2-1, with unresolved D. The CDR3 runs to 14 residues. Trimming cost V 0 bases and J 6 bases, with 9 bases left between them. The germline V gene encodes CDR1 SEHNR and CDR2 FQNEAQ (reference sequence). Together with reference TRBV7-9 and TRBJ2-1, the CDR3 gives the full variable domain: DTGVSQNPRHKITKRGQNVTFRCDPISEHNRLYWYRQTLGQGPEFLTYFQNEAQLEKSRLLSDRFSAERPKGSFSTLEIQRTEQGDSAMYLCASSLAAVFNEQFFGPGTRLTVL.